Sequencing of this TCR beta chain was carried out in a study of T cell responses to AZD1222 COVID-19 vaccine. General observations from the study: Following two doses of AZD1222, Spike-specific TCR breadth and depth rose. The study identified only five to seven AZD1222 recipients as seropositive at baseline. There were mostly white British donors and more females than males, and clonal diversity was possibly underestimated.

V was shortened by 7 bases and J by 7 bases, with 12 bases between the two germline ends. In germline, CDR1 is SGHRS, CDR2 YFSETQ. There are 12 residues in the CDR3. This table comes from immunoSEQ multiplex PCR, and its TCRdb copy is limited to in-frame clones, with some not included. The data show 160,000 or so clones, 80% to 90% seen once. In regard to this clone: The antigen remains unidentified.

The chain has TRBV5-1 and TRBJ2-1, with no clear D. The sequence was obtained from an adult who received the AZD1222 COVID-19 vaccine. The sample here was peripheral blood, taken 28 days after the second AZD1222 dose. CDR3 bases: TGCGCCAGCTCCGGCCTCCTTAATGAGCAGTTCTTC. This gives the protein CASSGLLNEQFF. The complete variable domain, with remaining parts taken from reference TRBV5-1 and TRBJ2-1, reads KAGVTQTPRYLIKTRGQQVTLSCSPISGHRSVSWYQQTPGQGLQFLFEYFSETQRNKGNFPGRFSGRQFSNSRSEMNVSTLELGDSALYLCASSGLLNEQFFGPGTRLTVL.